The 21 T cell receptor beta chains presented below share a single source sample, sequenced in a study of regulatory T cells in long-lasting Graves disease. Time point given: newly diagnosed GD, antithyroid drugs for less than 3 months. From RNA extracted from PBMCs, the TCR library was made. Assembly of TCR beta libraries relied on iRepertoire HTBI primers together with Arm-PCR of CDR3 regions. Each CDR3 protein is one row after TCRdb ran MiXCR on the multiplex PCR reads. This repertoire shows over 400,000 distinct CDR3 sequences, 12% to 15% found once; its top ten account for about 15%. The same data also contributed to another study, on T cells in Graves' hyperthyroidism and ophthalmopathy.

The material sequenced was peripheral blood mononuclear cells (PBMCs), taken at new diagnosis, from a patient treated with antithyroid drugs. These TCRs come from a woman between 45 and 65 years old with Graves disease.

This clonotype occurred many times. J is TRBJ2-1 and V is TRBV30; TRBD2 agrees at 8 bases. The CDR3 is 14 residues long. Trimming removed 2 bases from V and 6 bases from J; junction bases left unmatched: 6. The V gene's germline CDR1 is GTSNPN and CDR2 SVGIG (reference sequence). The CDR3, as DNA: TGTGCCTGGAGTTGGGGCGGGAGGCTCAATGAGCAGTTCTTC. The encoded protein is CAWSWGGRLNEQFF. The full variable domain, with the rest looked up from reference TRBV30 and TRBJ2-1, is SQTIHQWPATLVQPVGSPLSLECTVEGTSNPNLYWYRQAAGRGLQLLFYSVGIGQISSEVPQNLSASRPQDRQFILSSKKLLLSDSGFYLCAWSWGGRLNEQFFGPGTRLTVL.

This clonotype was observed at least ten times. The chain joins TRBV6-1 to TRBJ1-5, with 10 bases lining up with TRBD1. With 3 bases clipped from V and 3 bases from J, the junction kept 11 bases outside the gene matches. The CDR3 runs 18 residues. Germline V lookup: CDR1 MNHNS, CDR2 SASEGT. The CDR3 region has the DNA TGTGCCAGCAGTGATCCCTCCGGGACAGGGGCCTTCAATCAGCCCCAGCATTTT. The encoded protein is CASSDPSGTGAFNQPQHF.

This clonotype came up a few times. The chain is built from TRBV16 and TRBJ2-2; D is possibly TRBD2 (5 bases). The CDR3 extends over 16 amino acids. From germline, CDR1 is KGHSY and CDR2 FQNENV. V lost 2 bases and J lost 3, with 13 bases in between. The CDR3 sequence: CASSQVGEVHTGELFF. The CDR3 coding sequence is TGTGCCAGCAGCCAAGTGGGAGAGGTGCACACCGGGGAGCTGTTTTTT. The full variable domain, its missing parts supplied by reference TRBV16 and TRBJ2-2, is GEEVAQTPKHLVRGEGQKAKLYCAPIKGHSYVFWYQQVLKNEFKFLISFQNENVFDETGMPKERFSAKCLPNSPCSLEIQATKLEDSAVYFCASSQVGEVHTGELFFGEGSRLTVL.

The chain couples TRBV20-1 to TRBJ2-1; 7 bases are a match to TRBD1. Germline CDR1 DFQATT, CDR2 SNEGSKA (reference sequence). This CDR3 has 14 residues. J lost 3 bases, V lost 5 bases, and 7 bases had no gene match. The CDR3 nucleotides are TGCAGTGCTTACAGGGGTTTGGGCTACAATGAGCAGTTCTTC. Protein: CSAYRGLGYNEQFF.

The rearrangement uses TRBV11-2 and TRBJ2-3; 7 bases fit TRBD2. Looked up from germline, CDR1 is SGHAT and CDR2 is FQNNGV. With V trimmed by 6 bases and J by 4 bases, 10 bases remained unmatched. The CDR3 length is 15 residues. CDR3 protein: CASSQISGTSDTQYF. As DNA, the CDR3 is TGTGCCAGCAGTCAGATCAGCGGGACTTCAGATACGCAGTATTTT.

This clonotype was counted many times. J is TRBJ2-2 and V is TRBV5-1, with 7 bases fitting TRBD1. The length of the CDR3 is 14 residues. V lost 5 bases to trimming and J lost 9 bases; unmatched junction nucleotides: 10. Germline CDR1 and CDR2: SGHRS and YFSETQ. CDR3 in DNA: TGCGCCAGCAGGACCGGGACAGTATCTAGGGAGCTGTTTTTT. This sequence encodes CASRTGTVSRELFF. The full variable domain, completed using reference TRBV5-1 and TRBJ2-2, is KAGVTQTPRYLIKTRGQQVTLSCSPISGHRSVSWYQQTPGQGLQFLFEYFSETQRNKGNFPGRFSGRQFSNSRSEMNVSTLELGDSALYLCASRTGTVSRELFFGEGSRLTVL.

The chain uses TRBV7-8 and TRBJ1-4; no reliable D call. The length of the CDR3 is 12 residues. Trimming pared 8 bases from V and 4 bases from J, leaving 8 bases between. Looked up from germline, CDR1 is SGHVS and CDR2 is FQNEAQ. This CDR3 reads CASGQDNEKLFF. CDR3 sequence (DNA): TGTGCCAGCGGGCAGGATAATGAAAAACTGTTTTTT.

This clonotype was counted many times. The chain joins TRBV11-1 to TRBJ1-1; 8 bases align to TRBD1. The germline V gene encodes CDR1 SGHAT and CDR2 FQDESV (reference sequence). V lost 5 bases to trimming and J lost 4 bases; unmatched junction nucleotides: 15. This CDR3 spans 17 amino acids. The CDR3 is CASSPGQGPNVVTEAFF. The DNA of the CDR3 is TGTGCCAGCAGCCCCGGACAGGGACCGAATGTAGTCACTGAAGCTTTCTTT.

The genes are TRBV2 and TRBJ2-3; D perhaps matches TRBD2 (5 bases). In germline, CDR1 is SNHLY, CDR2 FYNNEI. The V end lost 3 bases, the J end lost 0 bases, and 22 bases lay between the germline ends. This CDR3 is 19 amino acids long. The DNA of the CDR3 is TGTGCCAGCAGTGATTGGGCGGGCCATGTAGCGACTAGCACAGATACGCAGTATTTT. Its translation: CASSDWAGHVATSTDTQYF. The whole variable domain, filled in from reference TRBV2 and TRBJ2-3, reads EPEVTQTPSHQVTQMGQEVILRCVPISNHLYFYWYRQILGQKVEFLVSFYNNEISEKSEIFDDQFSVERPDGSNFTLKIRSTKLEDSAMYFCASSDWAGHVATSTDTQYFGPGTRLTVL.

Ten or more counts support this clonotype. CDR3 sequence: CASSPPGGSVNEQYF. DNA of the CDR3: TGTGCCAGCAGTCCTCCGGGCGGGAGTGTGAACGAGCAGTACTTC. This rearrangement joins TRBV3-1 to TRBJ2-7; 7 bases match TRBD2. The CDR3 has 15 amino acids. From germline, CDR1 is LGHDT and CDR2 YNNKEL (reference sequence). With 6 bases clipped from V and 5 bases from J, the junction kept 13 bases outside the gene matches.

This clonotype was detected many times. The chain is built from TRBV5-1 and TRBJ2-7; D possibly uses TRBD1 or TRBD2 (5 bases each). The CDR3 runs 16 residues. V was pared by 2 bases and J by 2 bases, with 17 bases between. Germline V gives CDR1 SGHRS, CDR2 YFSETQ. CDR3 coding DNA: TGCGCCAGCAGCTTAGGCAGGGACGCCCCCACCTACGAGCAGTACTTC. Its protein is CASSLGRDAPTYEQYF.

At least ten counts were recorded for this clonotype. The chain joins TRBV28 to TRBJ1-5; TRBD1 is a possible D gene (5 bases). Per germline, CDR1 MDHEN and CDR2 SYDVKM. The CDR3 is made up of 14 amino acids. V shed 3 bases and J shed 4 bases, with 10 bases lying between them. In nucleotides, the CDR3 is TGTGCCAGCAGTTTGGGCAGGGTGAATCAGCCCCAGCATTTT. Translation: CASSLGRVNQPQHF.

This clonotype was counted between two and nine times. V usage is TRBV5-1 and J usage is TRBJ2-7; 16 bases map to TRBD2. Looked up from germline, CDR1 is SGHRS and CDR2 is YFSETQ. This CDR3 is 16 amino acids long. V shed 3 bases, J shed 4 bases, and the junction held 4 bases outside the gene matches. CDR3 region: CASSSGTSGREYEQYF. The CDR3 DNA reads as TGCGCCAGCAGCTCCGGGACTAGCGGGAGGGAGTACGAGCAGTACTTC.

V usage is TRBV4-1 and J usage is TRBJ1-2; a possible D gene is TRBD1 (5 bases). Germline assignment: CDR1 MGHRA and CDR2 YSYEKL. Trimming removed 3 bases from V and 8 bases from J, with 7 bases in between. The CDR3 covers 11 residues. CDR3 bases: TGCGCCAGCAGCCAGGGACTGGGCTACACCTTC. As protein: CASSQGLGYTF.

This clonotype has ten or more counts. CDR3 residues: CASTRTGGGYEQYF. The DNA for the CDR3 is TGTGCCAGCACTAGGACAGGGGGAGGCTACGAGCAGTACTTC. The rearrangement joins TRBV6-1 to TRBJ2-7; 10 bases map to TRBD1. V dropped 7 bases and J dropped 3; count of bases not matched to a gene: 6. The CDR3 extends over 14 amino acids. CDR1 and CDR2 from the germline V gene are MNHNS and SASEGT.

This clonotype has more than one count but fewer than ten. J is TRBJ2-5 and V is TRBV12-3 or TRBV12-4; TRBD2 is a possible D gene (5 bases). V was pared by 2 bases and J by 9 bases, with 13 bases between. This CDR3 has 13 amino acids. The CDR3 bases are TGTGCCAGCAGTTTACGCGGGTTCGAGGCCCAGTACTTC. Its translation is CASSLRGFEAQYF.

This clonotype showed up many times. The chain employs TRBV29-1 and TRBJ2-5; tentative D call: TRBD2 (5 bases). CDR3 size: 14 residues. Germline-derived CDR1 and CDR2 are SQVTM and ANQGSEA. V lost 4 bases, J lost 0 bases, and 12 bases lay in between. In nucleotides, the CDR3 is TGCAGCGTTGGTCGAACGGGGTACCAAGAGACCCAGTACTTC. Translating it yields CSVGRTGYQETQYF.

V gene TRBV6-2 or TRBV6-3 combines with J gene TRBJ1-4; the D gene is possibly TRBD1 (5 bases). The CDR3 totals 14 residues. Germline V gene lookup returns CDR1 MNHEY and CDR2 SVGEGT. Between the trimmed V and J ends, which lost 6 bases and 8 bases, there was a span of 16 bases. This CDR3 is CASRQTGGEEKLFF. The CDR3 DNA reads TGTGCCAGCAGACAGACCGGGGGAGAGGAAAAACTGTTTTTT.

This clonotype has at least ten counts. The CDR3 loop reads CSARDAGRATDTQYF. As DNA, the CDR3 is TGCAGTGCTAGAGATGCGGGCAGGGCCACAGATACGCAGTATTTT. The rearrangement uses TRBV20-1 and TRBJ2-3; possibly TRBD1 or TRBD2 for D (5 bases each). The length of the CDR3 is 15 residues. V dropped 0 bases and J dropped 2 bases, with 12 bases sitting between them. From germline, CDR1 is DFQATT and CDR2 SNEGSKA (reference sequence).

This clonotype was seen at least ten times. The chain is built from TRBV7-9 and TRBJ2-1, with 8 bases aligning to TRBD1. The ends lost 10 bases at V and 5 bases at J; junction bases unmatched: 7. Germline V gives CDR1 SEHNR, CDR2 FQNEAQ (reference sequence). The CDR3 loop spans 13 amino acids. The CDR3 region is CAITQGANNEQFF. The CDR3 DNA reads TGTGCCATAACCCAGGGGGCCAACAATGAGCAGTTCTTC.

This clonotype turned up a few times. The chain links TRBV18 to TRBJ2-1; 7 nucleotides match TRBD2. The length of the CDR3 is 15 residues. The V segment lost 3 bases and the J segment 0 bases; nucleotides outside the gene matches: 2. CDR1 and CDR2 from the germline V gene are KGHSH and LQKENI. This CDR3 is CASSPPGGSYNEQFF. CDR3 bases: TGTGCCAGCTCACCCCCGGGGGGCTCCTACAATGAGCAGTTCTTC.